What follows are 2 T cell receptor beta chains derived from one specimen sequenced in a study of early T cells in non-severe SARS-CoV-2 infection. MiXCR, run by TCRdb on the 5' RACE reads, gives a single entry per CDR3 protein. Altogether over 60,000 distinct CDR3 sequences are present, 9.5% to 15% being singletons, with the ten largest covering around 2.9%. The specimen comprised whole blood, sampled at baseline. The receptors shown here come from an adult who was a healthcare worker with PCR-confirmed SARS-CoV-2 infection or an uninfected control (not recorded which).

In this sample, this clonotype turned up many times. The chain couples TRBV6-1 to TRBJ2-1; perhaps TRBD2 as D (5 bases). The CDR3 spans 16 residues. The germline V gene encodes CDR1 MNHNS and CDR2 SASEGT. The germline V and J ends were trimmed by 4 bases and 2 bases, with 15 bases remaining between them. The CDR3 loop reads CASSVAPMEAYNEQFF. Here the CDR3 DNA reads TGTGCCAGCAGTGTGGCCCCCATGGAGGCCTACAATGAGCAGTTCTTC.

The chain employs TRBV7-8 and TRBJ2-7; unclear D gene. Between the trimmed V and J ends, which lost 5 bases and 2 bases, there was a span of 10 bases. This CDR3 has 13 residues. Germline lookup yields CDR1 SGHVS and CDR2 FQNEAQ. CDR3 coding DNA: TGTGCCAGCAGCAGACCAGGAGCCTACGAGCAGTACTTC. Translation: CASSRPGAYEQYF. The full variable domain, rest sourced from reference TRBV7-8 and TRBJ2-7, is GAGVSQSPRYKVAKRGQDVALRCDPISGHVSLFWYQQALGQGPEFLTYFQNEAQLDKSGLPSDRFFAERPEGSVSTLKIQRTQQEDSAVYLCASSRPGAYEQYFGPGTRLTVT.